The 5 T cell receptor beta chains presented below share a single source sample, sequenced in a study of cytomegalovirus exposure and HLA in healthy donors. The study ran its PCR with 60 Vbeta and 13 Jbeta primers. The repertoire was sequenced with immunoSEQ multiplex PCR; TCRdb's copy has only in-frame clones and lacks some. This table holds about 140,000 clones, about 79% found once. Material: PBMCs. The receptors shown here come from a male donor in good health and CMV-seronegative.

The chain is built from TRBV7-9 and TRBJ1-2; 9 positions match TRBD1. Looked up from germline, CDR1 is SEHNR and CDR2 is FQNEAQ (reference sequence). There are 17 residues in the CDR3. V shed 5 bases, J shed 5 bases, and the junction held 15 bases outside the gene matches. The CDR3 DNA follows: TGTGCCAGCAGCCAGGGGCCGGGACAGGGCGTCCAATATGGCTACACCTTC. Protein: CASSQGPGQGVQYGYTF.

This chain uses TRBV28 with TRBJ2-3; the match to TRBD2 covers 9 bases. CDR3 length equals 17 residues. V lost 5 bases to trimming and J lost 5 bases; unmatched junction nucleotides: 14. Germline V gives CDR1 MDHEN, CDR2 SYDVKM. The CDR3 region has the DNA TGTGCCAGCAGTCCTCCCAATGGGCGGGAGGGCCAAGATACGCAGTATTTT. Protein sequence: CASSPPNGREGQDTQYF.

The chain links TRBV6-5 to TRBJ1-5, with a weak D call TRBD1 (6 bases). V was pared by 6 bases and J by 1 base, with 10 bases between. CDR1 MNHEY and CDR2 SVGAGI come from the germline V gene. This CDR3 has 14 residues. The CDR3 region is CASSPQGSNQPQHF. The CDR3 DNA reads TGTGCCAGCAGCCCCCAGGGGAGCAATCAGCCCCAGCATTTT.

This rearrangement joins TRBV9 to TRBJ1-1; D might be TRBD1 (5 bases). The CDR3 loop spans 13 amino acids. Trimming left V 4 bases short and J 4 bases short, with 11 bases between. CDR1 and CDR2 (germline): SGDLS, YYNGEE. The CDR3 reads CASSLGGSTEAFF. CDR3 sequence (DNA): TGTGCCAGCAGCCTTGGGGGGTCCACTGAAGCTTTCTTT.

This clone turned up a few times. V gene TRBV6-1 combines with J gene TRBJ2-7; the D gene is possibly TRBD2 (6 bases). With 10 bases removed from V and 1 base from J, the gap between germline ends came to 14 bases. The CDR3 contains 13 residues. CDR1 MNHNS and CDR2 SASEGT come from the germline V gene. This CDR3 is CATTRGLSYEQYF. In DNA form, the CDR3 reads TGTGCCACAACCCGGGGACTGTCCTACGAGCAGTACTTC.